This T cell receptor (beta chain) was recorded in a study of technical replicates of blood from several donors. This table comes from immunoSEQ multiplex PCR, and its TCRdb copy is limited to in-frame clones, with some not included. This table has some 70,000 clones, around 97% appearing once. This clone was counted only a few times. The clonotype was recovered from a human donor in good health. The specimen sequenced was T cells isolated from PBMCs.

CDR3: CASQGAGNYGYTF. CDR3 in DNA: TGCGCCAGCCAGGGGGCAGGCAACTATGGCTACACCTTC. V gene TRBV4-1 combines with J gene TRBJ1-2; TRBD1 matches at 8 bases. The CDR3 contains 13 residues. Germline V gene sequence: CDR1 MGHRA, CDR2 YSYEKL. With 8 bases clipped from V and 2 bases from J, the junction kept 4 bases outside the gene matches.